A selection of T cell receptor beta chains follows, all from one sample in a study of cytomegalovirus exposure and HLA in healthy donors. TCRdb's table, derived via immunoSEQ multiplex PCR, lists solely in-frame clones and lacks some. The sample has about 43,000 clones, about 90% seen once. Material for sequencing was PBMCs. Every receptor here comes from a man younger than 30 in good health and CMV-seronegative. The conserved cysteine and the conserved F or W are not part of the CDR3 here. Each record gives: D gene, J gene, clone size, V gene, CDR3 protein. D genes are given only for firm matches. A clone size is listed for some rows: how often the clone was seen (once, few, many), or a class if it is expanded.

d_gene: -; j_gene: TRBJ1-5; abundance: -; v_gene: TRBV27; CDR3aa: ASSSYRVGQPQH
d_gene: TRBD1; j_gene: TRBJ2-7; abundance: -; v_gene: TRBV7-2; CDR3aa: ASSSSTGSPYEQY
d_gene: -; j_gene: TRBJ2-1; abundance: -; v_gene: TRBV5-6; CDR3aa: ASSSPLRAGEHNEQF
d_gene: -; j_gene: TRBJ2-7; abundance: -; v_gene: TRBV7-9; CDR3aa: ASSLDIYEQY
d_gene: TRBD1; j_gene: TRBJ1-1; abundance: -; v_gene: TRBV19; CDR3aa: ASSPWDRGHTEAF
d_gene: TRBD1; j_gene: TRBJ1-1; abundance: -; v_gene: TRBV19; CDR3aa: ASSSSLRDRGFGTEAF
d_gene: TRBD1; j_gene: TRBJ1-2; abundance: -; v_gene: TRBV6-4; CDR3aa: ASSNDRENGYT
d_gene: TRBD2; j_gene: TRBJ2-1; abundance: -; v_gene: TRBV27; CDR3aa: ASSPLSGGPDEQF
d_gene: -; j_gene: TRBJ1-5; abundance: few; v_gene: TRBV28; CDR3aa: ASEDSLNQPQH
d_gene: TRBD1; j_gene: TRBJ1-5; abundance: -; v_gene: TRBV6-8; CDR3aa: ASSLPGTVNQPQH
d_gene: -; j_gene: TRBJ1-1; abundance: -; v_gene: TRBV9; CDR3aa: ASSVGDLNTEAF
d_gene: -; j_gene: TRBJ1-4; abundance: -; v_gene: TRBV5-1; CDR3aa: ASSWVGVATNEKLF
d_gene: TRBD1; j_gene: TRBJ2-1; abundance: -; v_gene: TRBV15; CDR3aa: ATSRVGGPSSYNEQF
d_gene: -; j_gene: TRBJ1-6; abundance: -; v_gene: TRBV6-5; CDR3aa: ASSQGVSPLH
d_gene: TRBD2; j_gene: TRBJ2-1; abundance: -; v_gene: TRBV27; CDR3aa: ASSYLFTSGTRNEQF
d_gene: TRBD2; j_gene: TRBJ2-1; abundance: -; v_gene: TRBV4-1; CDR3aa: ASGKVAGAYNEQF
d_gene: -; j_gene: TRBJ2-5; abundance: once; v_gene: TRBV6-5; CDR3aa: ASTGGYWETQY
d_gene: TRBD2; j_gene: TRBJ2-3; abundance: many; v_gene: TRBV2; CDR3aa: ASSAGGTQY
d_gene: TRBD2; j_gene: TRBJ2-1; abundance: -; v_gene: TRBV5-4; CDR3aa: ASSPNLAGGFNEQF
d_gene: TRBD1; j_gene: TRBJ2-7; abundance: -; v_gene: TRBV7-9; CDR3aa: ASSWTGGSYEQY
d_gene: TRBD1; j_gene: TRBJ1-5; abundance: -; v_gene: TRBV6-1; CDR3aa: ASTSDRASNQPQH
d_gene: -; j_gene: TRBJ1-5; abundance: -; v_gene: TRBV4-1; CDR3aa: ASRDLGPQGCQPQH
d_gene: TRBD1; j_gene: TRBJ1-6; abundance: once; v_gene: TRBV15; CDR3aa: ATSRDYSGGSPLH
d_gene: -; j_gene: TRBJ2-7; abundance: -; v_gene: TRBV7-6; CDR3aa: ASSAIQDHEQY
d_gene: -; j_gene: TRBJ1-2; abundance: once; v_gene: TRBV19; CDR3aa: ASKADYGYT
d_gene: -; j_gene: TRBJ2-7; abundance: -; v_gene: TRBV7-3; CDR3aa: ASSLILGRGREQY
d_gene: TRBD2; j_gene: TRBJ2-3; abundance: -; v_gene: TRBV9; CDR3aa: ASSVVAGVPDTQY
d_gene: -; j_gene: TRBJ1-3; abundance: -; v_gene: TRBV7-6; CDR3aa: ASSSGVGKRPGNTIY
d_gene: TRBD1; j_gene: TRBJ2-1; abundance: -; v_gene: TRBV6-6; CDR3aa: ASSYSTGIGNEQF
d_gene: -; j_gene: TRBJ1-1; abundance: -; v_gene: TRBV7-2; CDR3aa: ASSLAVGSTEAF
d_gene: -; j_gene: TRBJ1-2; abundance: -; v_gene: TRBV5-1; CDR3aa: ASSLEGGAYGYT
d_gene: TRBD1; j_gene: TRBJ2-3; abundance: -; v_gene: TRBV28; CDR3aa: AGRDRLTDTQY
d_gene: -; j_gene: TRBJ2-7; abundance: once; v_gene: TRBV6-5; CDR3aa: ASSQLMTSAYEQY
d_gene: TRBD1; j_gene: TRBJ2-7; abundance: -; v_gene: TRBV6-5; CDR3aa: ASTVQGTFYEQY
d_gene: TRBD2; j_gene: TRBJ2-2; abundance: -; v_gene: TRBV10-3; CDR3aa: AISDGMSGGAKVGELF
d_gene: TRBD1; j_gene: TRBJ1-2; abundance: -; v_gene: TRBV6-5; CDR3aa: ASSYWTGVGYT
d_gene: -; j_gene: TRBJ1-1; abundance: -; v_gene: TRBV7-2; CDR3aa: ASTNLGRTEAF
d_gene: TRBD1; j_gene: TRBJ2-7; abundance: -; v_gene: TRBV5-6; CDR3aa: ASSYGTGAYEQY
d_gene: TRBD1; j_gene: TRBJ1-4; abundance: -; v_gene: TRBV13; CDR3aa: ASSLGTGGINEKLF
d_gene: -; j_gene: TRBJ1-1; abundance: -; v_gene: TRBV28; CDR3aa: ASSQGADTEAF
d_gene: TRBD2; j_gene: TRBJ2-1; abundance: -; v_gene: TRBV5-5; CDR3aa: ASSPRGDEQF
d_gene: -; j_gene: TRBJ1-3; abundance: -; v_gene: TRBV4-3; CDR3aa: ASSQDSRSSGNTIY
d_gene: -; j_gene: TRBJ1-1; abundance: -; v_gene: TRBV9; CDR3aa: ASSVGGTREAF